This TCR beta chain was profiled in a study of T cell responses to AZD1222 COVID-19 vaccine. Overall study findings and caveats: Reports indicate that nearly half of spike-specific TCRs are directed at unmutated variant regions. The sample set comprised mostly white British donors with more females, and clonal diversity was possibly underestimated. Spike-specific TCR breadth rose after two AZD1222 doses, and depth rose as well.

Germline V gives CDR1 MNHEY, CDR2 SMNVEV (reference sequence). The V end lost 0 bases, the J end lost 0 bases, and 11 bases lay between the germline ends. The CDR3 extends over 17 amino acids. Doses given second, at about 4 or about 12 weeks, were pooled. Produced via immunoSEQ multiplex PCR; TCRdb's table is partial and in-frame only. The table lists about 120,000 clones, roughly 90% of them singletons. About this clone itself: Its antigen is still unknown.

J is TRBJ1-4 and V is TRBV27, with D hard to call. The TCR was taken from an adult who received the AZD1222 COVID-19 vaccine. Specimen: peripheral blood, collected 28 days after the second AZD1222 dose. CDR3: CASSLSLTDPTNEKLFF. CDR3 in DNA: TGTGCCAGCAGTTTATCGCTAACGGACCCAACTAATGAAAAACTGTTTTTT.